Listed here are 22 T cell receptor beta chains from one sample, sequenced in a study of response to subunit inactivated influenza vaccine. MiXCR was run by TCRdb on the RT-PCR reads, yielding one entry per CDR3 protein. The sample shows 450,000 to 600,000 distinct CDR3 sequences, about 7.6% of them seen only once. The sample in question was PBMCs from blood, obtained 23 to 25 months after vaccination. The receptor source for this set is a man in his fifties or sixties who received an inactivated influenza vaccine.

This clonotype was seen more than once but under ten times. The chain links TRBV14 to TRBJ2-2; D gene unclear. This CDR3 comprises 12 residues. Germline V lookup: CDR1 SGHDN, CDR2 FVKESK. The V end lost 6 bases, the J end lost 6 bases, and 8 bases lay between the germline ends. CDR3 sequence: CASRRWAGELFF. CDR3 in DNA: TGTGCCAGCAGGCGCTGGGCCGGGGAGCTGTTTTTT. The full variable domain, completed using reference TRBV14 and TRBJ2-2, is EAGVTQFPSHSVIEKGQTVTLRCDPISGHDNLYWYRRVMGKEIKFLLHFVKESKQDESGMPNNRFLAERTGGTYSTLKVQPAELEDSGVYFCASRRWAGELFFGEGSRLTVL.

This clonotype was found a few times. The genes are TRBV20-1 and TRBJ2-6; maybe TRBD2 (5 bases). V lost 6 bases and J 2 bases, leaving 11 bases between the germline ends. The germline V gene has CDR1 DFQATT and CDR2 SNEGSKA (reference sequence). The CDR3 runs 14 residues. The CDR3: CSAYRRTGANVLTF. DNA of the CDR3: TGCAGTGCGTACCGGAGGACTGGGGCCAACGTCCTGACTTTC.

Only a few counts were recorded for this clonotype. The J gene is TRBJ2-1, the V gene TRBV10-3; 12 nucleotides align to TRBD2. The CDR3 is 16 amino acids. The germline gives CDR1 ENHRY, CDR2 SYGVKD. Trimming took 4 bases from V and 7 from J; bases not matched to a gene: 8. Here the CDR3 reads CAISALAGGPSNEQFF. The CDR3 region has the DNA TGTGCCATCAGTGCCCTAGCGGGAGGGCCTTCAAATGAGCAGTTCTTC.

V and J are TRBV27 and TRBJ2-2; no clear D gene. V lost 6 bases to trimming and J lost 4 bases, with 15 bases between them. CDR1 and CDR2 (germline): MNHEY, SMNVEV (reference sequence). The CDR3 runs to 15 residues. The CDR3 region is CASSPDPYGTGELFF. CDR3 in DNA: TGTGCCAGCAGCCCGGACCCCTACGGCACCGGGGAGCTGTTTTTT.

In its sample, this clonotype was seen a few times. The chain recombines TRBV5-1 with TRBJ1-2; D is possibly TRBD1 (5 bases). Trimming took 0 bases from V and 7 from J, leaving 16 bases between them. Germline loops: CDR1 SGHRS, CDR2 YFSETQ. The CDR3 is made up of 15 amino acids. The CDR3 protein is CASSLEAGFGGGYTF. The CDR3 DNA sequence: TGCGCCAGCAGCTTGGAGGCAGGGTTCGGTGGTGGCTACACCTTC.

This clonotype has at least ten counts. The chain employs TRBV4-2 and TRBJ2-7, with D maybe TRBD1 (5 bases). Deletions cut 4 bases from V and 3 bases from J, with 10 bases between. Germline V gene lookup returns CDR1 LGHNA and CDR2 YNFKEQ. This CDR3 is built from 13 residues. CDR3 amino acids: CASSPTDIYEQYF. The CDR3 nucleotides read TGTGCCAGCAGCCCGACAGATATCTACGAGCAGTACTTC.

CDR3 sequence (DNA): TGTGCCAGCACCGCAGGGGCTGGAAACACCATATATTTT. Residues: CASTAGAGNTIYF. The chain links TRBV25-1 to TRBJ1-3, with TRBD1 as a possible D gene (6 bases). This CDR3 has 13 amino acids. Trimming pared 7 bases from V and 2 bases from J, leaving 9 bases between. Germline lookup yields CDR1 MGHDK and CDR2 SYGVNS.

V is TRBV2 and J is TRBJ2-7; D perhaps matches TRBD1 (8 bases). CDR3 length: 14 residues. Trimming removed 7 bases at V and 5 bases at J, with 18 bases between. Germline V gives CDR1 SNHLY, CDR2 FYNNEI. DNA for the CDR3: TGTGCCAGCAAGCGGGACAGGACTCATGACGAGCAGTACTTC. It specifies CASKRDRTHDEQYF.

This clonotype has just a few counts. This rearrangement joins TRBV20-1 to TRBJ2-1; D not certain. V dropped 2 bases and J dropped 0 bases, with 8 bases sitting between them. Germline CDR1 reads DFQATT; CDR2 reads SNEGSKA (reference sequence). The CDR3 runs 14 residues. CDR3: CSARRGPSYNEQFF. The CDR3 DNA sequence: TGCAGTGCTAGAAGAGGCCCCTCCTACAATGAGCAGTTCTTC.

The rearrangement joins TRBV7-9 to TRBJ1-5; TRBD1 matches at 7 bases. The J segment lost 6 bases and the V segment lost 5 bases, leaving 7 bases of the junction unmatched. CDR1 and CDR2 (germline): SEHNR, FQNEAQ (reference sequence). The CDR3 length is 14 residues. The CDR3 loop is CASSRGTAAQPQHF. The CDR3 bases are TGTGCCAGCAGCAGAGGGACAGCAGCTCAGCCCCAGCATTTT.

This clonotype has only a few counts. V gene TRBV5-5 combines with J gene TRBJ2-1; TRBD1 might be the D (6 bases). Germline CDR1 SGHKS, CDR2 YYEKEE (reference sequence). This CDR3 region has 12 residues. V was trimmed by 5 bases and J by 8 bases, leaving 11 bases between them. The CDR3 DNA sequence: TGTGCCAGCAGAGGGGACATGGATGAGCAGTTCTTC. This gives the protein CASRGDMDEQFF.

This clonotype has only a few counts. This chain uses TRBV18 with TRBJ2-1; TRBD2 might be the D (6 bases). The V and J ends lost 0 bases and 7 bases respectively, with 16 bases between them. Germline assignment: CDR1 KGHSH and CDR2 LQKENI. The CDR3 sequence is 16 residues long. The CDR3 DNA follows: TGTGCCAGCTCACCACCAACTGCACGGGGGATAAATGAGCAGTTCTTC. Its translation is CASSPPTARGINEQFF.

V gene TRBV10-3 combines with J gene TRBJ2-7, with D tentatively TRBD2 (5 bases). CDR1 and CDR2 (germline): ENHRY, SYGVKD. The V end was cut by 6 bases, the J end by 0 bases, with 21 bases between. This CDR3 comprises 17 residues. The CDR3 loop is CAIRKATSDGLSYEQYF. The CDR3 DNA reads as TGTGCCATCAGAAAGGCTACGTCGGACGGACTCTCCTACGAGCAGTACTTC.

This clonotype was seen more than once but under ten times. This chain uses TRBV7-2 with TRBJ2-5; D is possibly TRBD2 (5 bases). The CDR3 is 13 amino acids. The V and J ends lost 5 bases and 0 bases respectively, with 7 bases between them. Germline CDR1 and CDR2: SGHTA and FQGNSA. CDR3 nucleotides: TGTGCCAGCAGCGGGAGTCACCAAGAGACCCAGTACTTC. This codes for CASSGSHQETQYF.

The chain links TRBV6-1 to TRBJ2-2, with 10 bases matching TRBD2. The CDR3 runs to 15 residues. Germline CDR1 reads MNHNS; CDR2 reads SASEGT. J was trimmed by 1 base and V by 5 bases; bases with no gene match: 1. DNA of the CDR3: TGTGCCAGCAGTCGACTAGCGGGGAACACCGGGGAGCTGTTTTTT. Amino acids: CASSRLAGNTGELFF.

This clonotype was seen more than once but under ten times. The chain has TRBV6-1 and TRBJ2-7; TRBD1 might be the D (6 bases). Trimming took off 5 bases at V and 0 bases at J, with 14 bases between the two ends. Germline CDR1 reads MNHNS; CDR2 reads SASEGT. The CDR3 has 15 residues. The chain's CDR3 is CASSREDRTSYEQYF. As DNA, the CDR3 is TGTGCCAGCAGTCGAGAAGACAGGACCTCCTACGAGCAGTACTTC.

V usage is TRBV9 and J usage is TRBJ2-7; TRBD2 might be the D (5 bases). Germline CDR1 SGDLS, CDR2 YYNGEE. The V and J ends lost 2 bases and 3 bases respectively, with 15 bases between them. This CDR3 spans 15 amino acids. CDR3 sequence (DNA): TGTGCCAGCAGCGTTTCCGGGAAAAGTTTCTACGAGCAGTACTTC. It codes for CASSVSGKSFYEQYF.

Here the CDR3 reads CAISQTGVGETQYF. The CDR3 DNA reads TGTGCCATCAGCCAGACAGGGGTGGGGGAGACCCAGTACTTC. The chain couples TRBV10-3 to TRBJ2-5, with 8 positions matching TRBD1. The V gene end was trimmed by 6 bases and the J gene end by 5 bases; junction bases not matched to a gene: 8. The germline V gene encodes CDR1 ENHRY and CDR2 SYGVKD. The CDR3 is 14 residues long.

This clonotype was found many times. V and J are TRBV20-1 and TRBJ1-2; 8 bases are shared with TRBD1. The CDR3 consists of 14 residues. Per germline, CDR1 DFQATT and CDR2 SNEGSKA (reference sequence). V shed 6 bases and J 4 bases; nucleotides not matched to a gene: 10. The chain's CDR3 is CSAMGDRSFYGYTF. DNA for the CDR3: TGCAGTGCCATGGGGGACAGGTCTTTCTATGGCTACACCTTC.

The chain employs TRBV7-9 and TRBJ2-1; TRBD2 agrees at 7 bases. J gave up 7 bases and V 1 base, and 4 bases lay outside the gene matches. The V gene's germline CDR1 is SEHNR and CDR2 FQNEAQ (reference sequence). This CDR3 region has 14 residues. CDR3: CASSLGWRENEQFF. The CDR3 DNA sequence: TGTGCCAGCAGCTTAGGGTGGCGGGAGAATGAGCAGTTCTTC.

CDR3 protein: CASKEASGAAYEQYF. The CDR3 DNA sequence: TGTGCCAGCAAAGAGGCTAGCGGGGCCGCCTACGAGCAGTACTTC. The V and J genes are TRBV7-2 and TRBJ2-7, with 9 bases matching TRBD2. V trimming: 7 bases; J trimming: 2 bases; junction bases outside the gene matches: 9. The CDR3 is 15 residues long. The germline CDR1 and CDR2 sequences are SGHTA and FQGNSA.

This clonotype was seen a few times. This CDR3 is CAISRRGDNEQFF. The CDR3 DNA sequence: TGTGCCATCAGTAGGCGGGGGGACAATGAGCAGTTCTTC. The chain recombines TRBV10-3 with TRBJ2-1, with 8 bases fitting TRBD2. This CDR3 has 13 amino acids. Germline assignment: CDR1 ENHRY and CDR2 SYGVKD. The trim removed 5 bases at V and 5 bases at J, leaving 2 bases unmatched.